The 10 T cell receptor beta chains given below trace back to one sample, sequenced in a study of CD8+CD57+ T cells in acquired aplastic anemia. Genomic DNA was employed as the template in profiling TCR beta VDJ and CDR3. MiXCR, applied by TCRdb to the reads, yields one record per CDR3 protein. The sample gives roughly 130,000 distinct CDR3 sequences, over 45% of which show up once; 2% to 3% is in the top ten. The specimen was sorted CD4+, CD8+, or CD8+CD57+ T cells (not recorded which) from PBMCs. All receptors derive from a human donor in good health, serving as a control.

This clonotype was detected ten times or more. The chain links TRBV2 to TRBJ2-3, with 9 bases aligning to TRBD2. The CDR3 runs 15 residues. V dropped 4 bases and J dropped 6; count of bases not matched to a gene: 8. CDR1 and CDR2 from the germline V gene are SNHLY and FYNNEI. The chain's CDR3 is CASSGLAGPRDTQYF. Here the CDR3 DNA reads TGTGCCAGCAGTGGGCTAGCGGGGCCCAGGGATACGCAGTATTTT. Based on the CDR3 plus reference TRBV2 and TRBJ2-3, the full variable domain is EPEVTQTPSHQVTQMGQEVILRCVPISNHLYFYWYRQILGQKVEFLVSFYNNEISEKSEIFDDQFSVERPDGSNFTLKIRSTKLEDSAMYFCASSGLAGPRDTQYFGPGTRLTVL.

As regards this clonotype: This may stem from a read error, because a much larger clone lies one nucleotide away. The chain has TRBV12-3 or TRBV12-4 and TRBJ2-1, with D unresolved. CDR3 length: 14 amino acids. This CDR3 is CASGLTSSYSEQFF. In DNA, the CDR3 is TGTGCCAGCGGCCTCACAAGCTCCTACAGTGAGCAGTTCTTC.

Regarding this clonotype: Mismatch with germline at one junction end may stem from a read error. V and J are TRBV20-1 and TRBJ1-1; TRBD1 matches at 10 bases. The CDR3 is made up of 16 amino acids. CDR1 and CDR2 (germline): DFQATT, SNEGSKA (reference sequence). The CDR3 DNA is TGCAGTGCTGGAGACTCGGACAGGGGGATGAACACTGAAGCTTTCTTT. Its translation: CSAGDSDRGMNTEAFF.

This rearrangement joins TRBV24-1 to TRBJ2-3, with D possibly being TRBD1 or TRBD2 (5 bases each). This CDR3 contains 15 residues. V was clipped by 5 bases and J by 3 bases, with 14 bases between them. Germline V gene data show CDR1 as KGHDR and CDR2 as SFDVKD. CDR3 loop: CATSVGELGTDTQYF. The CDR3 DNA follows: TGTGCCACCAGTGTGGGGGAGTTGGGAACAGATACGCAGTATTTT.

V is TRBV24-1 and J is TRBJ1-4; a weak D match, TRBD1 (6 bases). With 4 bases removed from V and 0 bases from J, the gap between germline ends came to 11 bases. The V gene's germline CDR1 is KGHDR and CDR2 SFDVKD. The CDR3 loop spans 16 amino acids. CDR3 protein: CATSDRDKPTNEKLFF. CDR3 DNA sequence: TGTGCCACCAGTGACCGGGACAAACCAACTAATGAAAAACTGTTTTTT.

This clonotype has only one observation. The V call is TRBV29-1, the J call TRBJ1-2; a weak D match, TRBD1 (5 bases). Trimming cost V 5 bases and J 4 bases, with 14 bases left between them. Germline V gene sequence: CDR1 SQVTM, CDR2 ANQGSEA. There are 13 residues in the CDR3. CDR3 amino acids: CSVIAPQGYGYTF. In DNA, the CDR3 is TGCAGCGTTATAGCACCCCAGGGCTATGGCTACACCTTC.

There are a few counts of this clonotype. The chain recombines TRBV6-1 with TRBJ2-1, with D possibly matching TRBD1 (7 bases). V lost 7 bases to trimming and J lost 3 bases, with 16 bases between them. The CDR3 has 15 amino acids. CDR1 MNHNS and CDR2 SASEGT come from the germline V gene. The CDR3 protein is CASTEGGGFYNEQFF. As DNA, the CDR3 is TGTGCCAGCACCGAAGGAGGGGGCTTCTACAATGAGCAGTTCTTC.

The CDR3 sequence is CSAQRRGVESPLHF. CDR3 nucleotides: TGCAGTGCCCAGAGGCGGGGGGTTGAGTCACCCCTCCACTTT. V is TRBV20-1 and J is TRBJ1-6, with a possible D match to TRBD1 (5 bases). This CDR3 has 14 amino acids. Between the trimmed V and J ends, which lost 6 bases and 10 bases, there was a span of 19 bases. Germline-derived CDR1 and CDR2 are DFQATT and SNEGSKA (reference sequence).

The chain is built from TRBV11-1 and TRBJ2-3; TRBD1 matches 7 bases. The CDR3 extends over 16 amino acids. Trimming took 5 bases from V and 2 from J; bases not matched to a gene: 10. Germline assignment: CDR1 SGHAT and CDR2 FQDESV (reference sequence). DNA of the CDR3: TGTGCCAGCAGCGCAAACAGGGGCAGGGTCACAGATACGCAGTATTTT. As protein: CASSANRGRVTDTQYF.

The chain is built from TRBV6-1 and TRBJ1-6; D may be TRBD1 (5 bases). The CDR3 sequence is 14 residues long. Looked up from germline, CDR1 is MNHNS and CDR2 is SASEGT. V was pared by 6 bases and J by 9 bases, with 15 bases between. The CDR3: CASRPGQGLSPLHF. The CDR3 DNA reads TGTGCCAGCAGGCCTGGGCAGGGACTTTCACCCCTCCACTTT.